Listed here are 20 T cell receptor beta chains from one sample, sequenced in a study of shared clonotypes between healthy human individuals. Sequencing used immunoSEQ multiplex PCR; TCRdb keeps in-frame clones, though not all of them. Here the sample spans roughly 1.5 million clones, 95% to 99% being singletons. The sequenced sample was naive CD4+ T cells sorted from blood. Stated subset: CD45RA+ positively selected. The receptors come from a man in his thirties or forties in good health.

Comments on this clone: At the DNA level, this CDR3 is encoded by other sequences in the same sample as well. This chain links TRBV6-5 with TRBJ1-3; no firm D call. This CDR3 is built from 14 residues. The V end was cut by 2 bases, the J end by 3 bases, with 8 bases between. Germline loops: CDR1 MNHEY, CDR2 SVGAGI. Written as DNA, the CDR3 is TGTGCCAGCAGTTACGGGGTCAGTGGAAACACCATATATTTT. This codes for CASSYGVSGNTIYF.

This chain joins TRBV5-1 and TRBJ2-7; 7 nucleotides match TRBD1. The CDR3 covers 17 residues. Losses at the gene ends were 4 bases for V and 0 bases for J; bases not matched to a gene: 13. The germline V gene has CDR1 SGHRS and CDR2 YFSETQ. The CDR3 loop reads CASSPPFRDSISYEQYF. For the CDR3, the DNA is TGCGCCAGCAGCCCCCCCTTCCGGGACAGCATCTCCTACGAGCAGTACTTC.

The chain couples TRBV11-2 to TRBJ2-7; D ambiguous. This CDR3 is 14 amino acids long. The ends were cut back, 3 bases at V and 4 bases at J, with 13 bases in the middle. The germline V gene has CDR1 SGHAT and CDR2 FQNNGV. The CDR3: CASSFRAVGYEQYF. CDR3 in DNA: TGTGCCAGCAGCTTTCGTGCGGTAGGTTACGAGCAGTACTTC.

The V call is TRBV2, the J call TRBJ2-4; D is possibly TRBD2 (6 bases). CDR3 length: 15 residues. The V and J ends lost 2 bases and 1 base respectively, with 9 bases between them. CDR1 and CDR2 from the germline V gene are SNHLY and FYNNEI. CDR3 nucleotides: TGTGCCAGCAGTGAAAATGGGGGGGCCAAAAACATTCAGTACTTC. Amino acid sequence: CASSENGGAKNIQYF.

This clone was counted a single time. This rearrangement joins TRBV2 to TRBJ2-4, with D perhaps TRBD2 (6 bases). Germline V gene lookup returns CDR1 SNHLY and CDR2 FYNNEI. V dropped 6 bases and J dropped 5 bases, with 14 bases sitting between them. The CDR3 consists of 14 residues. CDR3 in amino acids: CASSGREPQNIQYF. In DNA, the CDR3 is TGTGCCAGCAGCGGACGGGAGCCGCAAAACATTCAGTACTTC.

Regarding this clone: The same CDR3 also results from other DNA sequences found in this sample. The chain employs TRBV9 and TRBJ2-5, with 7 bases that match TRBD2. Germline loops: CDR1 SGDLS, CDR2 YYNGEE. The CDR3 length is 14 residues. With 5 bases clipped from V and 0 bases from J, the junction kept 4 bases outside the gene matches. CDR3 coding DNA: TGTGCCAGCAGTGTGGGAGGGTACCAAGAGACCCAGTACTTC. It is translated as CASSVGGYQETQYF.

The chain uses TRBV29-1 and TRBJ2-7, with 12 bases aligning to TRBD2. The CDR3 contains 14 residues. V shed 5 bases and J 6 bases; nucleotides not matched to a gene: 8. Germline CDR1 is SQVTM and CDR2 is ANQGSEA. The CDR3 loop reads CSVRLAGGPSEQYF. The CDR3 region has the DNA TGCAGCGTTCGCCTAGCGGGAGGGCCCAGCGAGCAGTACTTC.

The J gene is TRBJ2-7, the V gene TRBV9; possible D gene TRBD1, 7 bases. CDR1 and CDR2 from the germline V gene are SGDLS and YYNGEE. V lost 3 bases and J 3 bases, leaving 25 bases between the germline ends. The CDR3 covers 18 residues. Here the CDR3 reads CASSEGRTGSPSSYEQYF. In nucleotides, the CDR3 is TGTGCCAGCAGCGAGGGGAGGACAGGTTCTCCCTCCAGCTACGAGCAGTACTTC.

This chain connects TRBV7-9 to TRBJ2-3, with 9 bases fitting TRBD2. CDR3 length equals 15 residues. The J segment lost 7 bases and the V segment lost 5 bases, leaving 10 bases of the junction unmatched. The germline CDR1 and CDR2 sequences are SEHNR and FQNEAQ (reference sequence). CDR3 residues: CASSPAGGLPNTQYF. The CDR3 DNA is TGTGCCAGCAGCCCAGCGGGAGGCCTCCCTAATACGCAGTATTTT.

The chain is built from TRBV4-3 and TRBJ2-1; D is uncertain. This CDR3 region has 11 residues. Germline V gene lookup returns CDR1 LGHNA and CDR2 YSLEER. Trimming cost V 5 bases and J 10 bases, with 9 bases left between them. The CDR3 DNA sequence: TGCGCCAGCAGCTTTGGGCGGGAGCAGTTCTTC. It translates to CASSFGREQFF.

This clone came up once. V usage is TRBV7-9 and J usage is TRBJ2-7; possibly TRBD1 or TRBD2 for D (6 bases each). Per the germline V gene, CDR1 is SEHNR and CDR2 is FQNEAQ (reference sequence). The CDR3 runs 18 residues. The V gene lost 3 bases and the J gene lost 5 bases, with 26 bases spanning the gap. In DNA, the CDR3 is TGTGCCAGCAGCTTCCGGCGGGGCTTGGCAGGGGAGGTGCACGAGCAGTACTTC. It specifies CASSFRRGLAGEVHEQYF. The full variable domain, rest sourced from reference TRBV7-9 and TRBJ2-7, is DTGVSQNPRHKITKRGQNVTFRCDPISEHNRLYWYRQTLGQGPEFLTYFQNEAQLEKSRLLSDRFSAERPKGSFSTLEIQRTEQGDSAMYLCASSFRRGLAGEVHEQYFGPGTRLTVT.

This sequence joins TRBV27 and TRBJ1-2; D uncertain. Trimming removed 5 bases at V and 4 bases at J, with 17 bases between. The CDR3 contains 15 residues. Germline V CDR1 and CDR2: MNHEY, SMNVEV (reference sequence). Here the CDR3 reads CASSMTPLNPYGYTF. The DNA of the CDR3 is TGTGCCAGCAGTATGACACCACTGAACCCCTATGGCTACACCTTC.

The CDR3 coding sequence is TGTGCCAGCAGTTTCGCCAGGGGGTTCGGGGAGACCCAGTACTTC. It yields the protein CASSFARGFGETQYF. The genes are TRBV28 and TRBJ2-5; TRBD1 agrees at 7 bases. Unmatched junction bases numbered 9, after V lost 3 bases and J lost 5 bases. The CDR3 loop spans 15 amino acids. CDR1 and CDR2 (germline): MDHEN, SYDVKM.

In nucleotides, the CDR3 is TGTGCCAGCAGCTTAGCGGGACTCTACAATGAGCAGTTCTTC. It encodes CASSLAGLYNEQFF. V and J are TRBV28 and TRBJ2-1; 8 bases agree with TRBD2. In germline, CDR1 is MDHEN, CDR2 SYDVKM. The CDR3 covers 14 residues. The V gene end was trimmed by 6 bases and the J gene end by 3 bases; junction bases not matched to a gene: 4.

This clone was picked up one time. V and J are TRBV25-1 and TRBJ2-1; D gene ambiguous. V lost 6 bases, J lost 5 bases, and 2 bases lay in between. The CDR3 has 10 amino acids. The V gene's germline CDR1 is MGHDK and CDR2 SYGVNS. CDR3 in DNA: TGTGCCAGCAGAGACAATGAGCAGTTCTTC. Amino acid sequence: CASRDNEQFF.

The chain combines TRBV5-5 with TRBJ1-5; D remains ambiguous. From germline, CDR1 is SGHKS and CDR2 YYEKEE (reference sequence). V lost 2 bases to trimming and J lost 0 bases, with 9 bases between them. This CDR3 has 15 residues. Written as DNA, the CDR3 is TGTGCCAGCAGCTTAGAGTTATATAGCAATCAGCCCCAGCATTTT. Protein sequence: CASSLELYSNQPQHF.

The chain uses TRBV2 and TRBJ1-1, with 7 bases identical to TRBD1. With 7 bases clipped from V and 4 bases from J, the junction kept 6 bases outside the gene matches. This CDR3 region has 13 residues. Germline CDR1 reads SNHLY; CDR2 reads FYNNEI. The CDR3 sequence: CASIRDRVTEAFF. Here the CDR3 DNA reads TGTGCCAGCATTAGAGACAGGGTCACTGAAGCTTTCTTT.

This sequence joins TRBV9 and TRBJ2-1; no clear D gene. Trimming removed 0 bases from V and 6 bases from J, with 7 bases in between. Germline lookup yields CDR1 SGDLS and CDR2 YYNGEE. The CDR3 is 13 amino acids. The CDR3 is CASSVGIGNEQFF. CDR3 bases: TGTGCCAGCAGCGTAGGGATCGGCAATGAGCAGTTCTTC.

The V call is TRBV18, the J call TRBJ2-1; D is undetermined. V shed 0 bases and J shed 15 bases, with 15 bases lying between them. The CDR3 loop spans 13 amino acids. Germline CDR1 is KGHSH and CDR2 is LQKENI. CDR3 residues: CASSPPVQSRMFF. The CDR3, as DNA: TGTGCCAGCTCACCACCCGTGCAGAGTCGCATGTTCTTC.

The CDR3 reads CASRRDSHVSETQYF. The CDR3 region has the DNA TGCGCCAGCAGACGGGACAGCCACGTTTCAGAGACCCAGTACTTC. V is TRBV5-1 and J is TRBJ2-5; 7 nucleotides align to TRBD1. The germline V gene encodes CDR1 SGHRS and CDR2 YFSETQ. The CDR3 has 15 residues. V lost 5 bases and J lost 4; bases outside the gene matches: 11.